The rows below give T cell receptor beta chains drawn from one sample of a study of T-cell reconstitution after alpha-beta-depleted transplantation in children. TCRdb re-called the PCR reads with MiXCR, one entry per CDR3 protein. The sample includes approximately 520,000 distinct CDR3 sequences, over 25% of them seen just once. The sample in question was PBMCs from the stem cell graft donor, obtained from the stem cell graft. These receptors all stem from a human donor who donated a stem cell graft to a child with aplastic anemia. Both conserved end residues are part of each CDR3. The order of the fields is D gene, clone size, J gene, V gene, CDR3 DNA, CDR3 protein. The D gene is left open where the match is weak. The size entry is marked missing in some rows and otherwise reads once, few, many or a size class.

>.|.|TRBJ1-2|TRBV7-2
TGTGCCAGCAGCCCTGCGGGCCAGGTCGAGGGCTACACCTTC
CASSPAGQVEGYTF
>.|once|TRBJ2-1|TRBV6-5
TGTGCCAGCAGTTACAGGTCTAGCATCTATGAGCAGTTCTTC
CASSYRSSIYEQFF
>.|.|TRBJ2-2|TRBV7-9
TGTGCCAGCAGCTTAGGGGCGGTGAACACCGGGGAGCTGTTTTTT
CASSLGAVNTGELFF
>.|few|TRBJ1-2|TRBV12-5
TGTGCTAGTGGTTTGGACTCGGACCTTAACTATGGCTACACCTTC
CASGLDSDLNYGYTF
>TRBD2|.|TRBJ2-7|TRBV15
TGTGCCACCAGCTCGGGACTAGCGGGAGGCTGGGGCTACGAGCAGTACTTC
CATSSGLAGGWGYEQYF
>TRBD2|.|TRBJ2-2|TRBV2
TGTGCCAGCCAGTCTACCATAGCGGGACCAGGAGGCGGGGAGCTGTTTTTT
CASQSTIAGPGGGELFF
>.|few|TRBJ2-7|TRBV28
TGTGCCAGCAGTCCCCTTCAAGCGGGCATCTACGAGCAGTACTTC
CASSPLQAGIYEQYF
>TRBD1|.|TRBJ2-3|TRBV5-5
TGTGCCAGCAGCAGTCGGGACAGGGGAGGGGCAGATACGCAGTATTTT
CASSSRDRGGADTQYF
>TRBD2|.|TRBJ2-4|TRBV29-1
TGCAGCGGATCAACGGGACTAGCGGGAACCAAAAACATTCAGTACTTC
CSGSTGLAGTKNIQYF
>.|.|TRBJ1-5|TRBV12-3/TRBV12-4
TGTGCCAGCAGTTTACGCGGTGGGGGCAATCAGCCCCAGCATTTT
CASSLRGGGNQPQHF
>.|.|TRBJ2-5|TRBV10-3
TGTGCCATCAGTGAGTCGAAGCAAGGGAGAGGGGGAGAGACCCAGTACTTC
CAISESKQGRGGETQYF
>.|.|TRBJ2-5|TRBV28
TGTGCCAGCAGTTTAGACGGGCCCTACAGCGGGGAGACCCAGTACTTC
CASSLDGPYSGETQYF
>.|once|TRBJ2-3|TRBV5-4
TGTGCCAGCAGCCAGTCTGTCCCAGATACGCAGTATTTT
CASSQSVPDTQYF